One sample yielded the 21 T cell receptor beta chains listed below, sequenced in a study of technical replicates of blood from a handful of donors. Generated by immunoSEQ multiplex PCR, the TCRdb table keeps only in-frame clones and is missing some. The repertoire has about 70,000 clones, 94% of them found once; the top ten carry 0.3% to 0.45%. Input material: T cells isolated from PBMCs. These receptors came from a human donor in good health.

The CDR3 sequence is CAWSQTSGEQFF. The CDR3 bases are TGTGCCTGGAGCCAAACTAGCGGTGAGCAGTTCTTC. This chain links TRBV30 with TRBJ2-1; 8 nucleotides line up with TRBD2. This CDR3 region has 12 residues. The ends lost 3 bases at V and 9 bases at J; junction bases unmatched: 4. Germline V gene lookup returns CDR1 GTSNPN and CDR2 SVGIG (reference sequence).

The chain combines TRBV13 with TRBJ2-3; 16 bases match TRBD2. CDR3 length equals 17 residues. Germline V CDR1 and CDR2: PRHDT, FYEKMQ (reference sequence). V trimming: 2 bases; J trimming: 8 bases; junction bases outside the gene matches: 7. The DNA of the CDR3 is TGTGCCAGCAGCTTATGGGGACTAGCGGGAGGGCCCGGTACGCAGTATTTT. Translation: CASSLWGLAGGPGTQYF.

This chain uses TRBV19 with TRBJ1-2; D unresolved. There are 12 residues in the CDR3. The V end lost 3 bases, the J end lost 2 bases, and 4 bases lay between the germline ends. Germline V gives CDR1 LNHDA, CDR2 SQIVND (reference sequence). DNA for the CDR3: TGTGCCAGTAGTATCTACAACTATGGCTACACCTTC. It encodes CASSIYNYGYTF.

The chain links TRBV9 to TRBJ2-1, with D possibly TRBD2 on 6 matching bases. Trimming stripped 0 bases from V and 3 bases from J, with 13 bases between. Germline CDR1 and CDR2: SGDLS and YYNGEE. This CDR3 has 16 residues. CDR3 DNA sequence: TGTGCCAGCAGCGTAGGTCTCCTAGCGTTCTACAATGAGCAGTTCTTC. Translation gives CASSVGLLAFYNEQFF.

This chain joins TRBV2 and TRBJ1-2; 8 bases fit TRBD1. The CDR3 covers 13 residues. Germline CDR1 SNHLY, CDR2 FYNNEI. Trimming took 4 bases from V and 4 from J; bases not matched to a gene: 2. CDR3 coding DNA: TGTGCCAGCAGTGGTGGACAGGGCTATGGCTACACCTTC. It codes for CASSGGQGYGYTF.

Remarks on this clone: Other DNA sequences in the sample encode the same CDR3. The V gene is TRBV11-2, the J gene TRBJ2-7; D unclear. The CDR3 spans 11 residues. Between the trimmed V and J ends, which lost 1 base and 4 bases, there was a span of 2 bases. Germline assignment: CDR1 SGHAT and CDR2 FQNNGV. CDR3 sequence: CASSLAYEQYF. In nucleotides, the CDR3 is TGTGCCAGCAGCTTAGCATACGAGCAGTACTTC. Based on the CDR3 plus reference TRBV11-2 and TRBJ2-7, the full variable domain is EAGVAQSPRYKIIEKRQSVAFWCNPISGHATLYWYQQILGQGPKLLIQFQNNGVVDDSQLPKDRFSAERLKGVDSTLKIQPAKLEDSAVYLCASSLAYEQYFGPGTRLTVT.

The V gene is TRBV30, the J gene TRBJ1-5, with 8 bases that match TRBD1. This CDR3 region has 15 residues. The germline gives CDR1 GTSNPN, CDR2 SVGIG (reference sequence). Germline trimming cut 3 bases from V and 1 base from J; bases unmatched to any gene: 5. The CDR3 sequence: CAWSQGAISNQPQHF. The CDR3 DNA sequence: TGTGCCTGGAGCCAGGGGGCAATAAGCAATCAGCCCCAGCATTTT.

The CDR3 spells CASSVDYGTGYEKLFF. Written as DNA, the CDR3 is TGTGCCAGCAGCGTAGACTATGGGACAGGGTATGAAAAACTGTTTTTT. The V and J genes are TRBV9 and TRBJ1-4; 9 bases line up with TRBD1. Trimming cost V 0 bases and J 6 bases; bases outside gene matches: 6. Per germline, CDR1 SGDLS and CDR2 YYNGEE. This CDR3 is 16 amino acids long.

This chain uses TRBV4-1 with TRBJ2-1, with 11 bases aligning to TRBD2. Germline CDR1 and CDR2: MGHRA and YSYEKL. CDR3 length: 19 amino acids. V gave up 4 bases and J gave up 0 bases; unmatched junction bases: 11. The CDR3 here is CASSPTGTSGTFSYNEQFF. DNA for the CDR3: TGCGCCAGCAGCCCAACCGGGACTAGCGGAACCTTCTCCTACAATGAGCAGTTCTTC.

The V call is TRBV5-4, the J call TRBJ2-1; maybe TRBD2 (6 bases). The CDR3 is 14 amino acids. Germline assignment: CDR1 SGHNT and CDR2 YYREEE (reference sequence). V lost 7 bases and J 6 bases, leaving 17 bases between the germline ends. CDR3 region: CASGTGSPSNEQFF. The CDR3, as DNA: TGTGCCAGCGGGACCGGGAGCCCTAGCAATGAGCAGTTCTTC.

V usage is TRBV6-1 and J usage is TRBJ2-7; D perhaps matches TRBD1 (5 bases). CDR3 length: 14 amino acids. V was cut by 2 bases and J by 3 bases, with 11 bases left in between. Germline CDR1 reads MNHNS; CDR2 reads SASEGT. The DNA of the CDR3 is TGTGCCAGCAGTGAATGGCTAGGGGACTACGAGCAGTACTTC. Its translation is CASSEWLGDYEQYF.

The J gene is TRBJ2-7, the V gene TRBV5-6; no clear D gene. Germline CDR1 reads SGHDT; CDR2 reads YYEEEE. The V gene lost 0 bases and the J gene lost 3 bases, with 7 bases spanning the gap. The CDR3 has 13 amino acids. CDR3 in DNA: TGTGCCAGCAGCTTGGGCAGAAACTACGAGCAGTACTTC. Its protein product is CASSLGRNYEQYF.

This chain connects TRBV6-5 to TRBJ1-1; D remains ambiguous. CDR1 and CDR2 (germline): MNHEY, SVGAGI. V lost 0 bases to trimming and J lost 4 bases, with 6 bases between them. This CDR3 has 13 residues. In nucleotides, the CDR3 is TGTGCCAGCAGTTACTCGATCAGCACTGAAGCTTTCTTT. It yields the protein CASSYSISTEAFF.

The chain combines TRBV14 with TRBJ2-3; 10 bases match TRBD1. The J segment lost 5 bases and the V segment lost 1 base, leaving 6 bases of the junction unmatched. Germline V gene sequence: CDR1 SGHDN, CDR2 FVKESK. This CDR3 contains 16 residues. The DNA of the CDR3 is TGTGCCAGCAGCCAAGTTATCGGGACAGGGGTAGATACGCAGTATTTT. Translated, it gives CASSQVIGTGVDTQYF.

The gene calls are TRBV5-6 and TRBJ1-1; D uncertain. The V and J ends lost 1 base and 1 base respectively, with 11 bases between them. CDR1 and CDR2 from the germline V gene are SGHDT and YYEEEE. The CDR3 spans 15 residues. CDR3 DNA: TGTGCCAGCAGCTTGAGTTGGGCAGGGAACACTGAAGCTTTCTTT. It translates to CASSLSWAGNTEAFF.

The CDR3 is CASSLVGWGVETQYF. The CDR3, as DNA: TGTGCCAGCAGCTTAGTCGGCTGGGGGGTGGAGACCCAGTACTTC. The chain couples TRBV11-2 to TRBJ2-5, with a tentative D call TRBD2 (6 bases). The CDR3 loop spans 15 amino acids. The V end was cut by 1 base, the J end by 5 bases, with 14 bases between. Germline CDR1 reads SGHAT; CDR2 reads FQNNGV.

The CDR3 DNA is TGTGCCAGCAGCTTGCCAGGGTACACCGGGGAGCTGTTTTTT. Protein: CASSLPGYTGELFF. The V gene is TRBV7-9, the J gene TRBJ2-2; D perhaps matches TRBD1 (5 bases). There are 14 residues in the CDR3. V lost 3 bases and J lost 3, with 8 bases in between. Germline CDR1 and CDR2: SEHNR and FQNEAQ (reference sequence).

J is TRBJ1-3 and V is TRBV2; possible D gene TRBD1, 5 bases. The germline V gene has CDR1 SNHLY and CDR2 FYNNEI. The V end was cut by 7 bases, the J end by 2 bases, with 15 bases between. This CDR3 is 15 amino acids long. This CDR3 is CASNVQGTAGNTIYF. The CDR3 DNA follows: TGTGCCAGCAACGTGCAGGGTACTGCTGGAAACACCATATATTTT.

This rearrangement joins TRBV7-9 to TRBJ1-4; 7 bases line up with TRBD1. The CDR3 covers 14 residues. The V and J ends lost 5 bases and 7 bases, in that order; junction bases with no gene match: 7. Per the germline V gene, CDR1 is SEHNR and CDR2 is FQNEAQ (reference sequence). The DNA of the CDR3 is TGTGCCAGCAGCCGAGTATGGGACAGTGAAAAACTGTTTTTT. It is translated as CASSRVWDSEKLFF. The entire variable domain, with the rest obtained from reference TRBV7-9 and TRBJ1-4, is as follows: DTGVSQNPRHKITKRGQNVTFRCDPISEHNRLYWYRQTLGQGPEFLTYFQNEAQLEKSRLLSDRFSAERPKGSFSTLEIQRTEQGDSAMYLCASSRVWDSEKLFFGSGTQLSVL.

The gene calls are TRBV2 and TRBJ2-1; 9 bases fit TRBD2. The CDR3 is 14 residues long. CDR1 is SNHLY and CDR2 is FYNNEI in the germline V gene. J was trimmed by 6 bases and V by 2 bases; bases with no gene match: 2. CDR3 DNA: TGTGCCAGCAGTGAACTAGCGGGACCCAATGAGCAGTTCTTC. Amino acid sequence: CASSELAGPNEQFF.

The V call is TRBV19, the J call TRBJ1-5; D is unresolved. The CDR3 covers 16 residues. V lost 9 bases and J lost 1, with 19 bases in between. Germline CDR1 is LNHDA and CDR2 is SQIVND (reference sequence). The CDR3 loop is CASGFPFGESNQPQHF. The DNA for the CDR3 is TGTGCCAGCGGCTTCCCGTTCGGAGAGAGCAATCAGCCCCAGCATTTT.